Below are 31 T cell receptor beta chains sequenced from a single sample in a study of regulatory T cells in long-lasting Graves disease. In building TCR beta libraries, iRepertoire HTBI primers were used together with Arm-PCR of CDR3 regions. TCRdb redid the calling of the multiplex PCR reads with MiXCR, one entry per CDR3 protein. Here the sample spans approximately 270,000 distinct CDR3 sequences, roughly 18% being singletons. Described time point: newly diagnosed GD, antithyroid drugs for less than 3 months. PBMCs were the source of the RNA used for TCR sequencing. A further study also used this sample, focusing on T cells in Graves' hyperthyroidism and ophthalmopathy.

The sample in question was peripheral blood mononuclear cells (PBMCs), obtained at new diagnosis, from a patient treated with antithyroid drugs. The receptors were gathered from a woman under 40 with Graves disease.

This clonotype was found many times. The CDR3 nucleotides are TGCAGCGTTGTAGGGGAGACCCAGTACTTC. This sequence encodes CSVVGETQYF. V and J are TRBV29-1 and TRBJ2-5, with unresolved D. Trimming removed 4 bases from V and 5 bases from J, with 5 bases in between. The CDR3 loop spans 10 amino acids. CDR1 is SQVTM, CDR2 ANQGSEA, per germline.

This clonotype was recorded at least ten times. The chain has TRBV5-1 and TRBJ1-5; D is undetermined. Per germline, CDR1 SGHRS and CDR2 YFSETQ. Trimming pared 5 bases from V and 9 bases from J, leaving 15 bases between. The length of the CDR3 is 13 residues. This chain's CDR3 is CASSYAPEGPQHF. The CDR3 bases are TGCGCCAGCAGTTACGCCCCCGAGGGGCCCCAGCATTTT. The entire variable domain, with the rest obtained from reference TRBV5-1 and TRBJ1-5, is as follows: KAGVTQTPRYLIKTRGQQVTLSCSPISGHRSVSWYQQTPGQGLQFLFEYFSETQRNKGNFPGRFSGRQFSNSRSEMNVSTLELGDSALYLCASSYAPEGPQHFGDGTRLSIL.

This clonotype was counted at least ten times. This chain joins TRBV12-3 or TRBV12-4 and TRBJ1-2, with D possibly being TRBD1 (6 bases). CDR3 length equals 18 residues. V lost 8 bases and J 3 bases, leaving 28 bases between the germline ends. CDR3 protein: CASGGVGGAHSLDYGYTF. In DNA form, the CDR3 reads TGTGCCAGCGGCGGGGTTGGGGGGGCGCATTCCCTTGACTATGGCTACACCTTC.

This clonotype came up once. This likely reflects a read error, since a far larger clone is one base away. This chain joins TRBV6-1 and TRBJ1-1; TRBD1 might be the D (5 bases). The germline gives CDR1 MNHNS, CDR2 SASEGT. The CDR3 consists of 13 residues. V was shortened by 6 bases and J by 5 bases, with 13 bases between the two germline ends. The CDR3 DNA reads TGTGCCAGCAGAGGGGCAGGGAGTACTGAAGCTTTCTTT. It is translated as CASRGAGSTEAFF.

This clonotype showed up many times. Because the CDR3's place on the DNA is in doubt, the DNA is left out and the CDR3 is given as listed by TCRdb. The genes are TRBV12-3 or TRBV12-4 and TRBJ2-3; the table gives TRBD1 as D, unverified against the DNA. The CDR3 extends over 14 residues, inclusive of both ends. The CDR3 is CASSSSRAPDTQYF.

The chain is built from TRBV29-1 and TRBJ2-3; maybe TRBD2 (7 bases). The V gene's germline CDR1 is SQVTM and CDR2 ANQGSEA. The CDR3 loop spans 16 amino acids. With 3 bases removed from V and 2 bases from J, the gap between germline ends came to 18 bases. Written as DNA, the CDR3 is TGCAGCGTTGAGTTCGGGGGGCTTAGGGACACAGATACGCAGTATTTT. Protein: CSVEFGGLRDTDTQYF.

This clonotype was counted ten times or more. CDR3 in DNA: TGTGCCATCGGAGATCCCCCGGGGCAGGGTGAAGCTTTCTTT. As protein: CAIGDPPGQGEAFF. The chain recombines TRBV10-3 with TRBJ1-1, with D perhaps TRBD1 (5 bases). Per the germline V gene, CDR1 is ENHRY and CDR2 is SYGVKD. V was shortened by 8 bases and J by 7 bases, with 20 bases between the two germline ends. The CDR3 has 14 residues.

The V and J genes are TRBV7-2 and TRBJ2-7; 7 bases align to TRBD2. With V trimmed by 1 base and J by 2 bases, 5 bases remained unmatched. This CDR3 has 15 residues. Germline V gene lookup returns CDR1 SGHTA and CDR2 FQGNSA. CDR3 region: CASSLGGGGTYEQYF. As DNA, the CDR3 is TGTGCCAGCAGCTTAGGCGGCGGGGGAACCTACGAGCAGTACTTC.

This clonotype was counted at least ten times. The V and J genes are TRBV6-1 and TRBJ1-1; D may be TRBD1 (6 bases). CDR1 and CDR2 from the germline V gene are MNHNS and SASEGT. CDR3 length: 15 amino acids. Deletions cut 6 bases from V and 0 bases from J, with 14 bases between. The CDR3 region is CASRSGELMNTEAFF. CDR3 DNA sequence: TGTGCCAGCAGATCAGGGGAATTAATGAACACTGAAGCTTTCTTT.

The table lists this clonotype with a few counts. At one end, the junction sequence differs from germline, possibly due to a read error. This chain joins TRBV20-1 and TRBJ2-3; 12 nucleotides line up with TRBD2. Germline CDR1 DFQATT, CDR2 SNEGSKA (reference sequence). There are 17 residues in the CDR3. The CDR3 DNA is TGCAGTGCTAGTCAGCTAGCGGGGGGGCCCGACACAGATACGCAGTATTTC. Amino acids: CSASQLAGGPDTDTQYF.

The chain couples TRBV5-1 to TRBJ2-5, with unresolved D. The CDR3 consists of 13 residues. CDR1 SGHRS and CDR2 YFSETQ come from the germline V gene. V was shortened by 4 bases and J by 3 bases, with 10 bases between the two germline ends. The CDR3 reads CASSLNREETQYF. The CDR3 DNA reads as TGCGCCAGCAGCCTAAACAGAGAAGAGACCCAGTACTTC.

The chain recombines TRBV5-4 with TRBJ2-2; D not resolved. This CDR3 has 12 amino acids. The V and J ends lost 2 bases and 5 bases respectively, with 4 bases between them. CDR1 SGHNT and CDR2 YYREEE come from the germline V gene (reference sequence). The CDR3, as DNA: TGTGCCAGCAGCTTTAGTACCGGGGAGCTGTTTTTT. It is translated as CASSFSTGELFF.

Note on this clonotype: With a much larger clone just one base away, this may be a read error. A read error is likely, as this CDR3 ends without the conserved phenylalanine or tryptophan. The rearrangement joins TRBV7-9 to TRBJ2-3, with TRBD1 identical over 7 bases. The V segment lost 6 bases and the J segment 4 bases; nucleotides outside the gene matches: 16. The CDR3 loop spans 17 amino acids. The germline V gene has CDR1 SEHNR and CDR2 FQNEAQ (reference sequence). The CDR3 loop reads CASRKRQGRQGPDTQYI. The CDR3 DNA sequence: TGTGCCAGCAGAAAAAGACAGGGACGGCAGGGCCCAGATACGCAGTATATT.

This clonotype occurred many times. J is TRBJ1-1 and V is TRBV6-1; D is perhaps TRBD1 (5 bases). Germline V gene sequence: CDR1 MNHNS, CDR2 SASEGT. This CDR3 spans 17 amino acids. Trimming shortened V by 3 bases and J by 0 bases, and 17 bases separated the two germline ends. CDR3 sequence (DNA): TGTGCCAGCAGTGAGCCCGGGGATCTAGGGGTGAACACTGAAGCTTTCTTT. It translates to CASSEPGDLGVNTEAFF.

This clonotype was seen ten or more times. J is TRBJ2-7 and V is TRBV5-1; no clear D gene. V lost 3 bases and J 4 bases, leaving 11 bases between the germline ends. CDR1 is SGHRS and CDR2 is YFSETQ in the germline V gene. The CDR3 is 13 residues long. The DNA of the CDR3 is TGCGCCAGCAGCTACATGGACGGGTACGAGCAGTACTTC. Encoded protein: CASSYMDGYEQYF. The full variable domain, in which reference TRBV5-1 and TRBJ2-7 provide the parts outside the CDR3, is KAGVTQTPRYLIKTRGQQVTLSCSPISGHRSVSWYQQTPGQGLQFLFEYFSETQRNKGNFPGRFSGRQFSNSRSEMNVSTLELGDSALYLCASSYMDGYEQYFGPGTRLTVT.

This clonotype was counted at least ten times. The rearrangement links TRBV7-2 to TRBJ1-3; D is uncertain. Trimming shortened V by 3 bases and J by 2 bases, and 14 bases separated the two germline ends. The CDR3 contains 16 residues. Germline CDR1 and CDR2: SGHTA and FQGNSA. CDR3: CASSFGRVKAGNTIYF. The CDR3 region has the DNA TGTGCCAGCAGCTTCGGACGGGTTAAAGCTGGAAACACCATATATTTT.

This clonotype was recorded a few times. Just one base apart from a much larger clone, this may be a read error. This chain links TRBV13 with TRBJ1-1; 9 bases align to TRBD1. This CDR3 is 13 amino acids long. The germline V gene encodes CDR1 PRHDT and CDR2 FYEKMQ (reference sequence). Here the CDR3 reads CTTQGQGSTEAFF. CDR3 nucleotides: TGTACCACCCAGGGACAGGGAAGTACTGAAGCTTTCTTT.

Notes on this clonotype: A much larger clone is a single base away; this may be a read error. The CDR3 coding sequence is TGTGCCAGCAGTCACCCGGGACAGGGGGATTGGGACACTGAAGCTTTCTTT. Amino acids: CASSHPGQGDWDTEAFF. The V and J genes are TRBV6-1 and TRBJ1-1; TRBD1 agrees at 11 bases. The CDR3 consists of 17 residues. The ends lost 5 bases at V and 3 bases at J; junction bases unmatched: 11. Germline V gene lookup returns CDR1 MNHNS and CDR2 SASEGT.

About this clonotype itself: A far more abundant clone sits one base away, making this likely a read error. DNA of the CDR3: TGCGCCAGCAGCCAAGGACTAGCGGGGGGCATCCTTCCCTACGAGCAGTTCTTC. Translated, it gives CASSQGLAGGILPYEQFF. The chain recombines TRBV4-1 with TRBJ2-1, with 13 bases lining up with TRBD2. The CDR3 contains 18 residues. Germline V lookup: CDR1 MGHRA, CDR2 YSYEKL. The V gene end was trimmed by 1 base and the J gene end by 10 bases; junction bases not matched to a gene: 13.

This clonotype was recorded many times. The chain joins TRBV15 to TRBJ2-1, with D unresolved. Germline assignment: CDR1 LNHNV and CDR2 YYDKDF (reference sequence). There are 13 residues in the CDR3. Trimming cost V 1 base and J 7 bases, with 8 bases left between them. In DNA, the CDR3 is TGTGCCACCAGCAGAGTGGTGGAGAATGAGCAGTTCTTC. This sequence encodes CATSRVVENEQFF.

This clonotype was seen at least ten times. The genes are TRBV3-1 and TRBJ2-3, with 10 positions matching TRBD2. There are 16 residues in the CDR3. J gave up 0 bases and V 3 bases, and 3 bases lay outside the gene matches. In germline, CDR1 is LGHDT, CDR2 YNNKEL (reference sequence). CDR3 nucleotides: TGTGCCAGCAGCCACCTAGCGGGGGCCAGCACAGATACGCAGTATTTT. Translating it yields CASSHLAGASTDTQYF.

This clonotype was counted at least ten times. This chain connects TRBV12-3 or TRBV12-4 to TRBJ2-6; a possible D gene is TRBD1 (7 bases). The CDR3 covers 15 residues. V lost 5 bases and J 2 bases, leaving 10 bases between the germline ends. The CDR3 spells CASSPGGTGANVLTF. The CDR3 DNA reads TGTGCCAGCAGTCCAGGGGGGACTGGGGCCAACGTCCTGACTTTC.

This clonotype was found a few times. The J gene is TRBJ1-6, the V gene TRBV5-4; 8 nucleotides line up with TRBD1. J gave up 13 bases and V 4 bases, and 7 bases lay outside the gene matches. The CDR3 contains 13 residues. Germline V gene lookup returns CDR1 SGHNT and CDR2 YYREEE (reference sequence). Here the CDR3 reads CASSRTGSSPLHF. CDR3 DNA sequence: TGTGCCAGCAGCAGGACAGGGTCTAGTCCCCTCCACTTT. Full variable domain (missing parts from reference TRBV5-4 and TRBJ1-6): ETGVTQSPTHLIKTRGQQVTLRCSSQSGHNTVSWYQQALGQGPQFIFQYYREEENGRGNFPPRFSGLQFPNYSSELNVNALELDDSALYLCASSRTGSSPLHFGNGTRLTVT.

This clonotype has just a few counts. CDR3 residues: CASSEGGRGSYNSPLHF. CDR3 DNA sequence: TGTGCCAGCAGTGAAGGCGGCAGGGGCTCCTATAATTCACCCCTCCACTTT. The gene calls are TRBV25-1 and TRBJ1-6; D possibly corresponds to TRBD1 (6 bases). The CDR3 consists of 17 residues. V was cut by 2 bases and J by 0 bases, with 11 bases left in between. Germline V lookup: CDR1 MGHDK, CDR2 SYGVNS.

This clonotype was seen many times. The V call is TRBV20-1, the J call TRBJ1-4; D uncertain. This CDR3 has 14 residues. Germline V gene lookup returns CDR1 DFQATT and CDR2 SNEGSKA (reference sequence). Trimming took off 6 bases at V and 6 bases at J, with 17 bases between the two ends. This CDR3 reads CSAPPTDADEKLFF. CDR3 sequence (DNA): TGCAGTGCACCCCCGACCGACGCGGATGAAAAACTGTTTTTT.

This clonotype was picked up many times. V gene TRBV6-5 combines with J gene TRBJ1-2; maybe TRBD1 (6 bases). The germline V gene encodes CDR1 MNHEY and CDR2 SVGAGI. V lost 2 bases, J lost 4 bases, and 20 bases lay in between. The CDR3 covers 17 residues. CDR3 loop: CASSYRISSTGFYGYTF. The CDR3 nucleotides are TGTGCCAGCAGTTACCGGATTTCTTCGACAGGATTCTATGGCTACACCTTC.

This clonotype occurred many times. This CDR3 is CASSYVVGQPQHF. In DNA form, the CDR3 reads TGTGCCAGCAGTTACGTGGTCGGGCAGCCCCAGCATTTT. This chain uses TRBV6-5 with TRBJ1-5; D gene ambiguous. The CDR3 consists of 13 residues. Germline values: CDR1 MNHEY, CDR2 SVGAGI. Deletions cut 2 bases from V and 7 bases from J, with 9 bases between.

The gene calls are TRBV6-1 and TRBJ2-1, with D perhaps TRBD2 (5 bases). Trimming took 5 bases from V and 8 from J, leaving 10 bases between them. This CDR3 spans 12 amino acids. From germline, CDR1 is MNHNS and CDR2 SASEGT. CDR3 residues: CASSNTRDEQFF. CDR3 sequence (DNA): TGTGCCAGCAGTAACACTAGGGATGAGCAGTTCTTC.

The rearrangement links TRBV7-9 to TRBJ2-3, with a weak D call TRBD1 (6 bases). This CDR3 comprises 16 residues. V gave up 3 bases and J gave up 6 bases, with 19 bases separating them. Germline lookup yields CDR1 SEHNR and CDR2 FQNEAQ (reference sequence). The CDR3 sequence: CASSFDPGSTGDTQYF. CDR3 nucleotides: TGTGCCAGCAGCTTTGACCCGGGCTCCACAGGGGATACGCAGTATTTT.

Worth noting for this clonotype: Given a far larger clone just one base away, this is likely a sequencing read error. CDR3 loop: CASSGQRREAEAFF. The DNA for the CDR3 is TGTGCCAGCAGCGGACAGCGTCGGGAGGCTGAAGCTTTCTTT. This chain connects TRBV7-2 to TRBJ1-1, with TRBD1 as a possible D gene (6 bases). This CDR3 is 14 amino acids long. V gave up 5 bases and J gave up 6 bases, with 16 bases separating them. Germline assignment: CDR1 SGHTA and CDR2 FQGNSA.

This clonotype has ten or more counts. This chain connects TRBV5-6 to TRBJ2-3; D uncertain. V was trimmed by 4 bases and J by 1 base, leaving 10 bases between them. Germline V gene data show CDR1 as SGHDT and CDR2 as YYEEEE. CDR3 length: 14 residues. CDR3 nucleotide sequence: TGTGCCAGCAGCCCCCGGGCCGGCACAGATACGCAGTATTTT. Its translation is CASSPRAGTDTQYF.